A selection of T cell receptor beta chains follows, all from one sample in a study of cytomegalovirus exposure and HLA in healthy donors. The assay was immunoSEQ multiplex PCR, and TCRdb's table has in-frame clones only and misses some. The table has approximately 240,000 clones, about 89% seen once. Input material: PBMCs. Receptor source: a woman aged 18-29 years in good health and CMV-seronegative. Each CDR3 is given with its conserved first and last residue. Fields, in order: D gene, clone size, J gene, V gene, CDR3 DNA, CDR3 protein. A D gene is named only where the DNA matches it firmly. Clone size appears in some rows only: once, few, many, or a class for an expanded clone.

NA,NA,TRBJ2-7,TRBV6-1,TGTGCCAGCAGTGAAAGGGGTCCCTACGAGCAGTACTTC,CASSERGPYEQYF
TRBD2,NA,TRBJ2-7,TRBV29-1,TGCAGCGTACTAGCGGGAGCATACGAGCAGTACTTC,CSVLAGAYEQYF
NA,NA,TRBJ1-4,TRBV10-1,TGCGCCAGCAGTGACCGGAATGAAAAACTGTTTTTT,CASSDRNEKLFF
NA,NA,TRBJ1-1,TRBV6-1,TGTGCCAGCAGTGAAGGCCCGGGATTAGGTACTGAAGCTTTCTTT,CASSEGPGLGTEAFF
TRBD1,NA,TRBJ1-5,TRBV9,TGTGCCAGCAGCGTGGACAGGGGGCCCAATCAGCCCCAGCATTTT,CASSVDRGPNQPQHF
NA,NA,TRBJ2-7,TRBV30,TGTGCCTGGACCTCGGCGGGACGGTACGAGCAGTACTTC,CAWTSAGRYEQYF
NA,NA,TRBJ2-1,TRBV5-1,TGCGCCAGCAGCTTGGTAGGAAGGGGCGATGAGCAGTTCTTC,CASSLVGRGDEQFF
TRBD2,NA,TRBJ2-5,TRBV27,TGTGCCAGCAGTCTACTAGCGGGAGTGGGGGAGACCCAGTACTTC,CASSLLAGVGETQYF
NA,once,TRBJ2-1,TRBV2,TGTGCCAGCAGTGTGGAGGGGGGGCTAGGGAATGAGCAGTTCTTC,CASSVEGGLGNEQFF
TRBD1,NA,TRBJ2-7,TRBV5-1,TGCGCCAGCAGCTTGGGACAGGGTCTAAACTACGAGCAGTACTTC,CASSLGQGLNYEQYF
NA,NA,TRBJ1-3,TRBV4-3,TGCGCCAGCAGCCAAGATCTGGCAGGGACTGGAAACACCATATATTTT,CASSQDLAGTGNTIYF
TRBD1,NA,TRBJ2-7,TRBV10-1,TGCGCCAGCAGTGTGGGACAGGGTTACGAGCAGTACTTC,CASSVGQGYEQYF
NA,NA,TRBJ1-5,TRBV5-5,TGTGCCAGCAGCTTGTGGGCAGACGGTTATCAGCCCCAGCATTTT,CASSLWADGYQPQHF
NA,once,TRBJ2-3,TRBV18,TGTGCCACTCCAACCCGGGACTGGCTTAGCACAGATACGCAGTATTTT,CATPTRDWLSTDTQYF
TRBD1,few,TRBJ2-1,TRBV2,TGTGCCAGCAGTGAGGGGACAGGGCCGTACAATGAGCAGTTCTTC,CASSEGTGPYNEQFF
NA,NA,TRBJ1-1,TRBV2,TGTGCCAGCCGGGTGAACACTGAAGCTTTCTTT,CASRVNTEAFF
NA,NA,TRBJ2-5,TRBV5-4,TGTGCCAGCAGCTTTATCAGGACAGGACTACAAGAGACCCAGTACTTC,CASSFIRTGLQETQYF
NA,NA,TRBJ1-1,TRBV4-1,TGCGCCAGCAGCCTGGAGGGGACCCTCAACACTGAAGCTTTCTTT,CASSLEGTLNTEAFF
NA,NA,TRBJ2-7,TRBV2,TGTGCCAGCAGTGGACAAGCCTACGAGCAGTACTTC,CASSGQAYEQYF
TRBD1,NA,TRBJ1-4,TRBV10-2,TGCGCCAGCAGCCAACAGGGGCTTGGGGAAAAACTGTTTTTT,CASSQQGLGEKLFF
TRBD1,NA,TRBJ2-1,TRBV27,TGTGCCAGCAGTTTACTCACAGGGGTGGTTGAGCAGTTCTTC,CASSLLTGVVEQFF
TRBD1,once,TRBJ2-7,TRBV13,TGTGCCAGCAGCTTTGCCGGGACAGGGGGATTCGAGCAGTACTTC,CASSFAGTGGFEQYF
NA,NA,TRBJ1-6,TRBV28,TGTGCCAGCAGCGACCAACAGGGAACCAATTCACCCCTCCACTTT,CASSDQQGTNSPLHF
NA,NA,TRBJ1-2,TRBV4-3,TGCGCCAGCAGCCAAGACACTAACTATGGCTACACCTTC,CASSQDTNYGYTF
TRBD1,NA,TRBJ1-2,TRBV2,TGTGCCAGCAGCCTTCTCCCCGGGACAGGTCTCTATGGCTACACCTTC,CASSLLPGTGLYGYTF
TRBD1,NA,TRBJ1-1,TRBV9,TGTGCCAGCAGCGTAGGAGGGACAGGCTCGGCTTTCTTT,CASSVGGTGSAFF
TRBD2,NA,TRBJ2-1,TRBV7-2,TGTGCCAGCAGGGGGACGGCCAGACTAGCGGGGGGAAGCGAGCAGTTCTTC,CASRGTARLAGGSEQFF